This T cell receptor beta chain was recorded in a study of cytomegalovirus exposure and HLA in healthy donors. Study-wide context: One earlier analysis, a look at around 180 million T cells, found 117 million unique TCR beta sequences.

Germline CDR1 and CDR2: KGHSH and LQKENI. J was trimmed by 2 bases and V by 3 bases; bases with no gene match: 5. The CDR3 has 15 amino acids. Study observations and caveats: Some V segments (TRBV6-2 and TRBV6-3 among them) were excluded as indistinguishable. In a later analysis, at a false discovery rate of 0.05, about 17,000 TCR beta sequences matched HLA alleles. Reported performance of the classifier showed diagnosis of cytomegalovirus status with high specificity and sensitivity.

On this clone: Its antigen remains unknown.

The PCR contained 60 Vbeta and 13 Jbeta primers. Libraries were prepared by immunoSEQ multiplex PCR; TCRdb keeps only in-frame clonotypes and omits some of them. The sample has about 160,000 clones; approximately 86% are singletons. This TCR derives from a woman in her late teens or twenties in good health and CMV-seronegative. The rearrangement links TRBV18 to TRBJ2-3; 7 bases fit TRBD1. Sequences were obtained from PBMCs. The CDR3 bases are TGTGCCAGCTCACCCCGACAGGGATCCACAGATACGCAGTATTTT. It codes for CASSPRQGSTDTQYF.